The 17 T cell receptor beta chains listed next were all sequenced from one sample in a study of blood T cell repertoires in COVID-19. This table comes from immunoSEQ multiplex PCR, and its TCRdb copy is limited to in-frame clones, with some not included. In the table there are 350,000 to 500,000 clones, roughly 90% of which are singletons. Sequenced material: peripheral blood. These receptors were obtained from a man in his late teens or twenties with COVID-19, enrolled during active disease.

The genes are TRBV19 and TRBJ1-2; 10 bases are a match to TRBD1. J gave up 8 bases and V 5 bases, and 14 bases lay outside the gene matches. CDR3 length: 16 amino acids. Per the germline V gene, CDR1 is LNHDA and CDR2 is SQIVND (reference sequence). DNA of the CDR3: TGTGCCAGTAGTTCAGCGATATATGGGACAGGGGCGGGCTACACCTTC. Protein: CASSSAIYGTGAGYTF.

This clone was detected only once. V gene TRBV18 combines with J gene TRBJ2-5; 7 nucleotides line up with TRBD2. The germline gives CDR1 KGHSH, CDR2 LQKENI. The junction had 1 base not matched to a gene; V was cut back by 0 bases and J by 9 bases. This CDR3 has 12 residues. CDR3 sequence: CASSPPTSPQYF. The CDR3 DNA follows: TGTGCCAGCTCACCACCGACTAGCCCCCAGTACTTC.

This chain connects TRBV6-6 to TRBJ2-5, with 9 bases that match TRBD2. Germline V gives CDR1 MNHNY, CDR2 SVGAGI (reference sequence). J was trimmed by 2 bases and V by 0 bases; bases with no gene match: 4. The CDR3 runs to 16 residues. CDR3 nucleotides: TGTGCCAGCAGTTACTCTACGCTAGCGGGGCAAGAGACCCAGTACTTC. Amino acids: CASSYSTLAGQETQYF.

The chain combines TRBV2 with TRBJ1-6, with TRBD1 matching 9 bases. Germline CDR1 SNHLY, CDR2 FYNNEI. Trimming cost V 6 bases and J 7 bases; bases outside gene matches: 1. This CDR3 has 13 amino acids. The CDR3: CASRGQGNSPLHF. CDR3 nucleotide sequence: TGTGCCAGCAGGGGACAGGGAAATTCACCCCTCCACTTT.

The count of this clone is one. The chain recombines TRBV6-2 or TRBV6-3 with TRBJ1-5; D not resolved. V was pared by 2 bases and J by 9 bases, with 14 bases between. CDR3 length: 14 residues. From germline, CDR1 is MNHEY and CDR2 SVGEGT. CDR3 sequence reads: CASSYAGSEGPQHF. DNA for the CDR3: TGTGCCAGCAGTTACGCCGGGTCCGAAGGGCCCCAGCATTTT.

The J gene is TRBJ2-3, the V gene TRBV2; maybe TRBD2 (5 bases). V was pared by 6 bases and J by 7 bases, with 29 bases between. This CDR3 contains 18 residues. Germline V gives CDR1 SNHLY, CDR2 FYNNEI. CDR3 DNA: TGTGCCAGCAGCACCATAATCAGAGGGCCAGATCCCACGAATACGCAGTATTTT. This gives the protein CASSTIIRGPDPTNTQYF.

This sequence joins TRBV10-3 and TRBJ2-4; possible D gene TRBD1, 5 bases. The CDR3 runs 16 residues. Germline values: CDR1 ENHRY, CDR2 SYGVKD. Trimming stripped 1 base from V and 3 bases from J, with 13 bases between. The CDR3 sequence is CAISEFVLGVKNIQYF. The CDR3 DNA sequence: TGTGCCATCAGTGAGTTTGTGCTAGGGGTCAAAAACATTCAGTACTTC.

The V gene is TRBV2, the J gene TRBJ1-1; D gene uncertain. Germline values: CDR1 SNHLY, CDR2 FYNNEI. The CDR3 consists of 10 residues. Trimming cost V 6 bases and J 6 bases, with 5 bases left between them. The CDR3 is CASSPSEAFF. CDR3 bases: TGTGCCAGCAGCCCTTCTGAAGCTTTCTTT.

A remark on this clone: The sample carries other DNA sequences with the same CDR3. V gene TRBV27 combines with J gene TRBJ1-1; TRBD1 is a possible D gene (5 bases). The germline V and J ends were trimmed by 4 bases and 0 bases, with 6 bases remaining between them. The germline CDR1 and CDR2 sequences are MNHEY and SMNVEV (reference sequence). This CDR3 comprises 13 residues. CDR3: CASSSGLNTEAFF. The CDR3 nucleotides read TGTGCCAGCAGTTCAGGGTTGAACACTGAAGCTTTCTTT.

This CDR3 reads CASSLGGRREKLFF. In nucleotides, the CDR3 is TGTGCCAGCAGCTTAGGAGGTCGTCGGGAAAAACTGTTTTTT. The chain is built from TRBV11-3 and TRBJ1-4; D call uncertain. The ends were cut back, 1 base at V and 8 bases at J, with 11 bases in the middle. CDR1 and CDR2 (germline): SGHNT, YENEEA. The CDR3 covers 14 residues.

The J gene is TRBJ2-7, the V gene TRBV30; D not certain. Germline loops: CDR1 GTSNPN, CDR2 SVGIG (reference sequence). The CDR3 covers 17 residues. Trimming took off 2 bases at V and 7 bases at J, with 27 bases between the two ends. Here the CDR3 DNA reads TGTGCCTGGAGTAAACCTTCCCCCAAATCGGTGGCGGTTGAGCAGTACTTC. It codes for CAWSKPSPKSVAVEQYF.

The chain links TRBV25-1 to TRBJ1-4; TRBD1 agrees at 9 bases. Germline V CDR1 and CDR2: MGHDK, SYGVNS. V dropped 4 bases and J dropped 8; count of bases not matched to a gene: 8. CDR3 length: 15 amino acids. The CDR3 DNA reads as TGTGCCAGCAGTGTATATACGGGACAGGGAGAAAAACTGTTTTTT. It yields the protein CASSVYTGQGEKLFF. Drawing the rest from reference TRBV25-1 and TRBJ1-4, the complete variable domain is EADIYQTPRYLVIGTGKKITLECSQTMGHDKMYWYQQDPGMELHLIHYSYGVNSTEKGDLSSESTVSRIRTEHFPLTLESARPSHTSQYLCASSVYTGQGEKLFFGSGTQLSVL.

The chain couples TRBV5-6 to TRBJ2-2; D gene unclear. In germline, CDR1 is SGHDT, CDR2 YYEEEE. Trimming took off 3 bases at V and 1 base at J, with 7 bases between the two ends. The CDR3 loop spans 14 amino acids. The CDR3 DNA follows: TGTGCCAGCAGCTGGGCAGTGAACACCGGGGAGCTGTTTTTT. Protein sequence: CASSWAVNTGELFF.

This sequence joins TRBV29-1 and TRBJ1-1; TRBD1 matches 7 bases. CDR1 and CDR2 from the germline V gene are SQVTM and ANQGSEA. The length of the CDR3 is 13 residues. CDR3 sequence: CSSRGQMNTEAFF. In DNA form, the CDR3 reads TGCAGTTCGCGGGGACAGATGAACACTGAAGCTTTCTTT.

This chain joins TRBV28 and TRBJ2-7, with a weak D call TRBD2 (6 bases). The CDR3 runs 14 residues. Trimming stripped 3 bases from V and 2 bases from J, with 11 bases between. Germline lookup yields CDR1 MDHEN and CDR2 SYDVKM. For the CDR3, the DNA is TGTGCCAGCAGTTTTTCTAGCGAAACCTACGAGCAGTACTTC. Encoded protein: CASSFSSETYEQYF. The full variable domain, rest sourced from reference TRBV28 and TRBJ2-7, is DVKVTQSSRYLVKRTGEKVFLECVQDMDHENMFWYRQDPGLGLRLIYFSYDVKMKEKGDIPEGYSVSREKKERFSLILESASTNQTSMYLCASSFSSETYEQYFGPGTRLTVT.

V gene TRBV6-5 combines with J gene TRBJ2-1; no clear D gene. Trimming removed 6 bases at V and 7 bases at J, with 13 bases between. Germline-derived CDR1 and CDR2 are MNHEY and SVGAGI. The CDR3 spans 13 residues. CDR3 amino acids: CASRTPGQNEQFF. In DNA form, the CDR3 reads TGTGCCAGCAGAACACCTGGTCAAAATGAGCAGTTCTTC.

The chain employs TRBV4-1 and TRBJ2-4, with 9 bases matching TRBD1. The germline V gene has CDR1 MGHRA and CDR2 YSYEKL. V lost 4 bases, J lost 1 base, and 5 bases stayed unmatched. The CDR3 has 16 residues. CDR3 sequence: CASSRGQGTAKNIQYF. In DNA form, the CDR3 reads TGCGCCAGCAGCCGAGGACAGGGGACGGCCAAAAACATTCAGTACTTC.